This TCR beta chain was found in a study of shared clonotypes between healthy human individuals. The CDR3 consists of 14 residues. From germline, CDR1 is GTSNPN and CDR2 SVGIG (reference sequence). Trimming pared 2 bases from V and 10 bases from J, leaving 21 bases between. Assay used: immunoSEQ multiplex PCR; TCRdb lists only in-frame clones, some missing. Among some 2,000,000 clones, 90% to 95% were seen once, and the ten largest hold 0.1% to 0.15%. The TCR comes from a man younger than 35 in good health. This chain joins TRBV30 and TRBJ2-7; D possibly uses TRBD1 or TRBD2 (5 bases each). Material for sequencing was naive CD4+ T cells sorted from blood. As for subset: CD45RA+ positively selected. The CDR3 loop reads CAWSMNEGSSAQYF. The CDR3 DNA follows: TGTGCCTGGAGTATGAACGAGGGGAGTTCTGCTCAGTACTTC.